This record covers a single TCR beta chain. This clone has more than one count but fewer than ten. No antigen is known for it. Nothing much larger sits one base from this clone, and base qualities are not available. This specimen includes other DNA sequences encoding the same CDR3. The entry originates in a study of blood T cell repertoires in COVID-19 (dated by TCRdb to 2020 to 2022). As for the study more broadly: Samples from collaborators originated in the United States, Italy and Spain and spanned both the acute and convalescent phases of COVID-19. The samples were drawn from the first 160 participants of the ongoing ImmuneRACE study and from over a thousand subjects provided by 6 global collaborators. The prospective study material was composed of cDNA or gDNA derived from T cells, B-cell-depleted T cells, or PBMCs. The dataset comprised deeply sampled blood TCRbeta repertoires from subjects exposed to, actively infected with, or recovered from COVID-19. The sample metadata nearly always contained a de-identified subject ID, COVID-19 status, age in years and sex. The repertoires were released in a freely available public database intended as a resource for research on the immune response to SARS-CoV-2. HLA class I and class II types, where available, came from metadata supplied by the sample provider rather than from assay-based typing.

Collaborating institutions collected whole blood in K2EDTA tubes following their own protocols. Collaborator samples were shipped for TCRbeta analysis as frozen whole blood, isolated PBMCs, or DNA extracted from either sample type. The investigation overall reported the following: The quantity of clinical and demographic metadata differed by source and by participant and was supplied without curation.

The immunoSEQ Assay, a bias-controlled multiplex PCR, was used to amplify TCRbeta CDR3 regions from genomic DNA. Per the original workflow: The number of nucleated cells in each sample was estimated from the amplification of reference gene primers within the assay. To quantify the absolute abundance of each unique TCRbeta CDR3 rearrangement, sequence reads were collapsed and filtered. For each sample, productive Simpson clonality was calculated by taking the square root of Simpson's diversity index across productive rearrangements. This is the immuneACCESS table as TCRdb keeps it, with only in-frame sequences that have V and J called. A part of the clones is gone; compared with another copy, unresolved V genes explain less than half, and the rest is unexplained. V, J and clone size reflect that table, while D and trimming were determined from the DNA. The sample table lists about 130,000 clones, approximately 80% of them with a count of one. Of the sample, over 9% falls within the top ten clones.

Material: peripheral blood. This clonotype was obtained from a woman in her fifties or sixties with acute or convalescent COVID-19.

The DNA is TGTGCCAGCAGCCAAGGACAGGTGAGAAATGAGCAGTTCTTC. Translated, it gives CASSQGQVRNEQFF. The V and J genes are TRBV14 and TRBJ2-1, and the D gene may be TRBD1, 6 bases matching. Looking up the germline V gene yields CDR1 SGHDN and CDR2 FVKESK. A distance of 11 bases separates the germline ends of V and J, which lose 1 base and 7 bases respectively. CDR3 length: 14 amino acids, cysteine to phenylalanine. Just CDR3 DNA is preserved here, 42 bases in frame from base 1. The reference TRBV14 and TRBJ2-1 proteins fill in what lies around the CDR3, so the full variable domain reads EAGVTQFPSHSVIEKGQTVTLRCDPISGHDNLYWYRRVMGKEIKFLLHFVKESKQDESGMPNNRFLAERTGGTYSTLKVQPAELEDSGVYFCASSQGQVRNEQFFGPGTRLTVL.